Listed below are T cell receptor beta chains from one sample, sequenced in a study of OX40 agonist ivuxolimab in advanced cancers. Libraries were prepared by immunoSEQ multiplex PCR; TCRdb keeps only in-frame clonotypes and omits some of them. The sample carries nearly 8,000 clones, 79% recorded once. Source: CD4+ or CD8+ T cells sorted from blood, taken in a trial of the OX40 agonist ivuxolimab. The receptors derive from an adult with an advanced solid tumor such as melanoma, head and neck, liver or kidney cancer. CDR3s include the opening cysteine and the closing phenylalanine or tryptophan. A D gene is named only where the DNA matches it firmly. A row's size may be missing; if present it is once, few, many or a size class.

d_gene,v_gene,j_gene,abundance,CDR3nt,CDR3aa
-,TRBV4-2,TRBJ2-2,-,TGTGCCAGCAGCCCCTCAGGGTGGGGCACCGGGGAGCTGTTTTTT,CASSPSGWGTGELFF
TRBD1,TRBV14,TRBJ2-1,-,TGTGCCAGCAGCCAAGAACAGGGGGACGGCTCGCTACCTGAGCAGTTCTTC,CASSQEQGDGSLPEQFF
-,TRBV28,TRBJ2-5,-,TGTGCCAGCAGTTTCTTCTTGTCGAGCGGGCAGGGTATGGGAGAGACCCAGTACTTC,CASSFFLSSGQGMGETQYF
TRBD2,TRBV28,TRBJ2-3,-,TGTGCCAGCAGTTTATCGGGTTGGGGTTTGGGACTAGCGGGAGGGCCTAAAGGTCCAGATACGCAGTATTTT,CASSLSGWGLGLAGGPKGPDTQYF
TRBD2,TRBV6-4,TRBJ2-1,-,TGTGCCAGCAGTGTAGAACTAGCGGGAGCCCATGAGCAGTTCTTC,CASSVELAGAHEQFF
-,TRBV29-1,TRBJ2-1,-,TGCAGCACTTCCCACTTGGCAGGTATTTACAATGAGCAGTTCTTC,CSTSHLAGIYNEQFF
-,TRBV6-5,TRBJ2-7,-,TGTGCCAGCAGTTACTCCCGTCGGGGCTACGAGCAGTACTTC,CASSYSRRGYEQYF
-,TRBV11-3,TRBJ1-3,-,TGTGCCAGCAGCTTTACAGGTCCTGGAAACACCATATATTTT,CASSFTGPGNTIYF
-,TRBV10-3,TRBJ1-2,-,TGTGCCATCAACAAGGGTATCTCTCCCCTCTCCTATGGCTACACCTTC,CAINKGISPLSYGYTF
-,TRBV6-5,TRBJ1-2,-,TGTGCCAGCAGTCCGGACCGTTTTTTAATCGACTACACCTTC,CASSPDRFLIDYTF
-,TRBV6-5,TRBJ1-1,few,TGTGCCAGCAGCCGCACAGGGCCCACTGAAGCTTTCTTT,CASSRTGPTEAFF